This section outlines one T cell receptor (beta chain) sequence together with its context. As yet, its antigen is unknown. The CDR3 runs to 14 residues. The V end lost 4 bases, the J end lost 7 bases, and 11 bases lay between the germline ends. Per germline, CDR1 SGHVS and CDR2 FNYEAQ. These data come from a study of OX40 agonist ivuxolimab in advanced cancers. Overall study context: Hepatocellular carcinoma, melanoma, renal cell or head and neck cancer affected the dose-escalation patients.

Using immunoSEQ multiplex PCR, the repertoire was profiled, and TCRdb retains in-frame clones only, with some absent. The data contain more than 30,000 clones, roughly 80% of them singletons. General observations from the study: On average, a greater number of expanded clones characterised CD8+ T cells relative to CD4+. Normalized T-cell clonal expansion was also low in some nonresponders.

The receptor comes from an adult with an advanced solid tumor such as melanoma, head and neck, liver or kidney cancer. Sample: CD4+ or CD8+ T cells sorted from blood, taken in a trial of the OX40 agonist ivuxolimab. The rearrangement links TRBV7-6 to TRBJ1-6; D gene unclear. For the CDR3, the DNA is TGTGCCAGCAGCTCTCTTTTTCCGAATTCACCCCTCCACTTT. Protein product: CASSSLFPNSPLHF.